One T cell receptor (beta chain) is described in this entry. As yet, its antigen is unknown. These data are taken from a study of T cell repertoires in cytomegalovirus infection. For the study at large: Based on public TCR beta signatures, there were indications of CMV infection and of a matching HLA type. The study's findings and limits: There were carriers of CMV plus the relevant HLA, and cumulative public TCR beta family frequency identified them.

Germline-derived CDR1 and CDR2 are SQVTM and ANQGSEA. The V and J ends lost 6 bases and 6 bases, in that order; junction bases with no gene match: 9. The length of the CDR3 is 13 residues. MiXCR, run by TCRdb on the reads, gives a single entry per CDR3 protein. Of hundreds of thousands of distinct CDR3 sequences in the sample, approximately 24% were seen once. The receptor comes from a human donor in good health (CMV status not recorded). Some clones in this sample may be carry-over from other donors' samples. The genes are TRBV29-1 and TRBJ1-2, with 8 nucleotides matching TRBD1. What was sequenced was CD8+ T cells from PBMCs. This CDR3 reads CSVRQGTLDGYTF. CDR3 coding DNA: TGCAGCGTACGACAGGGGACCTTGGATGGCTACACCTTC. Together with reference TRBV29-1 and TRBJ1-2, the CDR3 gives the full variable domain: SAVISQKPSRDICQRGTSLTIQCQVDSQVTMMFWYRQQPGQSLTLIATANQGSEATYESGFVIDKFPISRPNLTFSTLTVSNMSPEDSSIYLCSVRQGTLDGYTFGSGTRLTVV.